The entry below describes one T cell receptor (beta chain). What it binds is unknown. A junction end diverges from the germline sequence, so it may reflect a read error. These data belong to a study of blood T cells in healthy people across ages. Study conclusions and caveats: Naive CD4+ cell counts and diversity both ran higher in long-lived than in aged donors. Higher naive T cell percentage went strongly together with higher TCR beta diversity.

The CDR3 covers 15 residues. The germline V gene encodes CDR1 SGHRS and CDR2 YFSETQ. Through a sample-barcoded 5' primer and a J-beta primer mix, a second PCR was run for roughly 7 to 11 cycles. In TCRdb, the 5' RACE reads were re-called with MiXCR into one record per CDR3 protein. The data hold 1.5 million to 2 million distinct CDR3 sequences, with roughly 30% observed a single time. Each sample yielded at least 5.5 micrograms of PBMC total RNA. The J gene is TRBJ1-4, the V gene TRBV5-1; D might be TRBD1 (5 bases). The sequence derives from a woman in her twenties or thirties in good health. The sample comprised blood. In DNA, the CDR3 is TGCGCCACGGGCGAAAACGGACACCCTAATGAAGAACTGTTTTTT. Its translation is CATGENGHPNEELFF. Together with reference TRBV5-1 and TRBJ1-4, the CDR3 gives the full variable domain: KAGVTQTPRYLIKTRGQQVTLSCSPISGHRSVSWYQQTPGQGLQFLFEYFSETQRNKGNFPGRFSGRQFSNSRSEMNVSTLELGDSALYLCATGENGHPNEELFFGSGTQLSVL.